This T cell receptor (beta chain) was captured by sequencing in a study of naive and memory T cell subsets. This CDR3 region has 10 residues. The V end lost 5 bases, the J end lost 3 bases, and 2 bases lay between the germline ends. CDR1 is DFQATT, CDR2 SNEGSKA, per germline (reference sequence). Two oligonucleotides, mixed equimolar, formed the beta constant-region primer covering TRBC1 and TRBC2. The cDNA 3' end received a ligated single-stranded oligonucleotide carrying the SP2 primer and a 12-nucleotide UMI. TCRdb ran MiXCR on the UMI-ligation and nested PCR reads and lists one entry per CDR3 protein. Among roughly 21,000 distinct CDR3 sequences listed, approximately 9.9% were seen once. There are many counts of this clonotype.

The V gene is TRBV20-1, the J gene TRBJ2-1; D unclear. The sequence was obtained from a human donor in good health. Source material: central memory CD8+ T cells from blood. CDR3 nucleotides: TGCAGTGCTGGCTACAATGAGCAGTTCTTC. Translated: CSAGYNEQFF.